This T cell receptor (beta chain) was documented in a study of CD8 T cells in ankylosing spondylitis. Study-wide results and caveats: Several highly homologous variants made up a TCR beta motif, and this motif appeared characteristic of ankylosing spondylitis blood.

This clonotype was observed at least ten times. The target antigen is unknown. This CDR3 is built from 14 residues. Trimming took off 3 bases at V and 0 bases at J, with 5 bases between the two ends. CDR1 is SGHAT, CDR2 FQNNGV, per germline. TCRdb re-called the 5' RACE reads through MiXCR, storing one row per CDR3 protein. This sample has about 540,000 distinct CDR3 sequences, with roughly 13% found just once. The chain couples TRBV11-2 to TRBJ2-2; D gene ambiguous. This sequence was found in a male donor with ankylosing spondylitis. The sample comprised blood, either unsorted or a sorted T cell fraction (not recorded which). The CDR3 DNA reads TGTGCCAGCAGCTTCCTCTCGAACACCGGGGAGCTGTTTTTT. Residues: CASSFLSNTGELFF.